This T cell receptor beta chain came from a study of blood T cells in healthy people across ages. About this clonotype itself: Its target is unknown.

Primers used in a second PCR of roughly 7 to 11 cycles were a sample-barcoded 5' primer and a J-beta primer mix. TCRdb itself ran the 5' RACE reads through MiXCR, one entry per CDR3 protein. The sample carries hundreds of thousands of distinct CDR3 sequences, approximately 52% recorded once. The study's findings and limits: Naive CD4+ cells and diversity were both higher in long-lived donors than in aged donors.

The CDR3 is 14 residues long. Germline V CDR1 and CDR2: GTSNPN, SVGIG (reference sequence). V was pared by 3 bases and J by 6 bases, with 11 bases of the junction left unmatched. The V gene is TRBV30, the J gene TRBJ2-7; 7 bases are a match to TRBD1. The sequencing sample was made of blood. The clonotype comes from a man aged 55 to 70 in good health. Here the CDR3 reads CAWRPTGFLLEQYF. The DNA of the CDR3 is TGTGCCTGGAGACCGACAGGGTTTTTGCTCGAGCAGTACTTC.